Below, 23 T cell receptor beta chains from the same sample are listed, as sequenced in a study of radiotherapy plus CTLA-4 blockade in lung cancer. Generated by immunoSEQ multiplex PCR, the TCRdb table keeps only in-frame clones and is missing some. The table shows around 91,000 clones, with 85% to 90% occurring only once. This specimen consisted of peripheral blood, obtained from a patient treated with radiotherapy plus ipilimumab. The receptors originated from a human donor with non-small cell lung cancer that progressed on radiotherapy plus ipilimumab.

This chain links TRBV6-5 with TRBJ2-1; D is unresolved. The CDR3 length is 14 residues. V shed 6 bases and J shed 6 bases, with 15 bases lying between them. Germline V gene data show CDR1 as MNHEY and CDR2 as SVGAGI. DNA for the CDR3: TGTGCCAGCAGAAATTCCGGGTTGGGCAATGAGCAGTTCTTC. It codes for CASRNSGLGNEQFF.

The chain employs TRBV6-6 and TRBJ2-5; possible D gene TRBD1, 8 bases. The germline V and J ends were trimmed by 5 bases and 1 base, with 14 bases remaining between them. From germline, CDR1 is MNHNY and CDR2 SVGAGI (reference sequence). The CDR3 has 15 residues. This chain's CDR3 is CASSPGGTGQETQYF. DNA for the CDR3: TGTGCCAGCAGTCCCGGGGGGACAGGCCAAGAGACCCAGTACTTC.

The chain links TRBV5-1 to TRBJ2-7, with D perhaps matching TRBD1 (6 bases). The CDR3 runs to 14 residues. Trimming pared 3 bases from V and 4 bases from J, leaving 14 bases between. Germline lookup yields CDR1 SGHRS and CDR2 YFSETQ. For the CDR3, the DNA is TGCGCCAGCAGCTACCAGGACACAGGGTACGAGCAGTACTTC. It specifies CASSYQDTGYEQYF.

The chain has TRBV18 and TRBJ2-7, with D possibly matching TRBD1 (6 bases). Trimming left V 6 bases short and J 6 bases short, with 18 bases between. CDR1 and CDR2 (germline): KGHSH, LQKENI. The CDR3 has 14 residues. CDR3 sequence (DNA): TGTGCCAGCTCTGAGACGTTGACAGGTCCCGAGCAGTACTTC. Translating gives CASSETLTGPEQYF.

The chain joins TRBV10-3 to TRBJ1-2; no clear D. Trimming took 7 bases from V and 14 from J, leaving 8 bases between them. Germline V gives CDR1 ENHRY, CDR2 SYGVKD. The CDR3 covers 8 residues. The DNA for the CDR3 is TGTGCCATCATATGGGGAACCTTC. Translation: CAIIWGTF.

The DNA for the CDR3 is TGTGCCAGCAGCTTAGGGGCGGACTATGGCTACACCTTC. Its translation: CASSLGADYGYTF. The chain recombines TRBV7-6 with TRBJ1-2; D is uncertain. Germline CDR1 reads SGHVS; CDR2 reads FNYEAQ. Trimming cost V 1 base and J 3 bases, with 6 bases left between them. The CDR3 is 13 amino acids. Full variable domain (rest looked up from reference TRBV7-6 and TRBJ1-2): GAGVSQSPRYKVTKRGQDVALRCDPISGHVSLYWYRQALGQGPEFLTYFNYEAQQDKSGLPNDRFSAERPEGSISTLTIQRTEQRDSAMYRCASSLGADYGYTFGSGTRLTVV.

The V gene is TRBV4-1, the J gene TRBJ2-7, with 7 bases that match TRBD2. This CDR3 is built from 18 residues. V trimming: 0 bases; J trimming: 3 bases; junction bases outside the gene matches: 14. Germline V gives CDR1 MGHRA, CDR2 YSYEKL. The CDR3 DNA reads TGCGCCAGCAGCCAAGAGTTGGGCGTGGGAGGGTCAGGCTACGAGCAGTACTTC. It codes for CASSQELGVGGSGYEQYF.

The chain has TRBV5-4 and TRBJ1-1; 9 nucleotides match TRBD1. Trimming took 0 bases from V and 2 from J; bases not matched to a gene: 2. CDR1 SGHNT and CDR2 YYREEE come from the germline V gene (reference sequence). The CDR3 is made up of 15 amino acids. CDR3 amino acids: CASSLGGQGNTEAFF. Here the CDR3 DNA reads TGTGCCAGCAGCTTGGGGGGACAGGGTAACACTGAAGCTTTCTTT. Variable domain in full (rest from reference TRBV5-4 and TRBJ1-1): ETGVTQSPTHLIKTRGQQVTLRCSSQSGHNTVSWYQQALGQGPQFIFQYYREEENGRGNFPPRFSGLQFPNYSSELNVNALELDDSALYLCASSLGGQGNTEAFFGQGTRLTVV.

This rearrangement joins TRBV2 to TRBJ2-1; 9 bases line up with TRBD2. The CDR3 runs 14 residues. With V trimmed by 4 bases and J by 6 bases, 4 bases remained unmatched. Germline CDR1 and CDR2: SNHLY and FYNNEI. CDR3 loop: CASSGTSVPNEQFF. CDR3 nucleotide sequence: TGTGCCAGCAGTGGGACTAGCGTCCCCAATGAGCAGTTCTTC.

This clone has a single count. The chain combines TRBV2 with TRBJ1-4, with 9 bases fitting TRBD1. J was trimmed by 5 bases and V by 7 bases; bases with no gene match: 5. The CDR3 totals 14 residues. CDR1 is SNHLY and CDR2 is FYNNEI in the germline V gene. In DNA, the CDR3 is TGTGCCAGCACCTTGGACAGGGGAAATGAAAAACTGTTTTTT. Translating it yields CASTLDRGNEKLFF.

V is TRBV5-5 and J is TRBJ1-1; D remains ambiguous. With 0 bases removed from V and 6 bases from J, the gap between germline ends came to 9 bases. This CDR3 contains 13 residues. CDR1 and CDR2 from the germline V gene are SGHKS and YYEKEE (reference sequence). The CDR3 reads CASSLVRGAEAFF. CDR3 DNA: TGTGCCAGCAGCTTGGTGCGGGGAGCTGAAGCTTTCTTT.

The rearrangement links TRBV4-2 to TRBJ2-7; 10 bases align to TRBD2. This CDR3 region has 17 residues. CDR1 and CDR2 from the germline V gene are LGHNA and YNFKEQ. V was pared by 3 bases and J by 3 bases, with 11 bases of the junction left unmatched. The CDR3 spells CASSQALAGKGDYEQYF. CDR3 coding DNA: TGTGCCAGCAGCCAGGCACTAGCGGGGAAGGGGGACTACGAGCAGTACTTC.

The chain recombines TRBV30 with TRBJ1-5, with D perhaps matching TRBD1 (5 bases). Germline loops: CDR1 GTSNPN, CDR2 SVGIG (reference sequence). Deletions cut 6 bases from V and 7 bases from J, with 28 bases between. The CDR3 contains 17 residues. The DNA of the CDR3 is TGTGCCTGTTTGGAACCCCGGGACCCAATGGGGCGGCAGCCCCAGCATTTT. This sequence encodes CACLEPRDPMGRQPQHF.

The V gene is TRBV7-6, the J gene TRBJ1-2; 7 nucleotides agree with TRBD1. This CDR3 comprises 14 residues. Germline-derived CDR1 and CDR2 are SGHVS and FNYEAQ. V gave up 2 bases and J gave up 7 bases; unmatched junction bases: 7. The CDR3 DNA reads TGTGCCAGCAGCTTACAGGAGGGGGCCGGTGGCTACACCTTC. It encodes CASSLQEGAGGYTF.

The CDR3, as DNA: TGTGCCAGCAGCTTGGGAAGGAACACCGGGGAGCTGTTTTTT. Its translation: CASSLGRNTGELFF. The gene calls are TRBV13 and TRBJ2-2; the D is unclear. Deletions cut 3 bases from V and 1 base from J, with 6 bases between. Germline values: CDR1 PRHDT, CDR2 FYEKMQ (reference sequence). CDR3 length: 14 residues.

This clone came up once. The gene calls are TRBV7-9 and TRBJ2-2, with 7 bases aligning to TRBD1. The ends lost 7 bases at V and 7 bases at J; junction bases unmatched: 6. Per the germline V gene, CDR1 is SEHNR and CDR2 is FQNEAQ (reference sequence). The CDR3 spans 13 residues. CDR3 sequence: CASIAGQVGELFF. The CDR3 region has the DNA TGTGCCAGCATCGCAGGACAGGTCGGGGAGCTGTTTTTT.

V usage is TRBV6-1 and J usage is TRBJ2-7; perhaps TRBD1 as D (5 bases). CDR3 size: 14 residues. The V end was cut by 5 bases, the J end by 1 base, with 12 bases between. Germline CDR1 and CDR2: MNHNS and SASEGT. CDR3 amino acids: CASSTQGPSYEQYF. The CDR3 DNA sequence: TGTGCCAGCAGTACCCAGGGCCCATCCTACGAGCAGTACTTC.

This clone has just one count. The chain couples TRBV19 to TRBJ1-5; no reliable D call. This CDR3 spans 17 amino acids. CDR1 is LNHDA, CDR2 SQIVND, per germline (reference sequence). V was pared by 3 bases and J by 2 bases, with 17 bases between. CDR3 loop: CASSIYGLRGGNQPQHF. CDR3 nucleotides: TGTGCCAGTAGTATTTACGGGCTTCGAGGCGGCAATCAGCCCCAGCATTTT. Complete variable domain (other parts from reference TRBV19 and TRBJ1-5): DGGITQSPKYLFRKEGQNVTLSCEQNLNHDAMYWYRQDPGQGLRLIYYSQIVNDFQKGDIAEGYSVSREKKESFPLTVTSAQKNPTAFYLCASSIYGLRGGNQPQHFGDGTRLSIL.

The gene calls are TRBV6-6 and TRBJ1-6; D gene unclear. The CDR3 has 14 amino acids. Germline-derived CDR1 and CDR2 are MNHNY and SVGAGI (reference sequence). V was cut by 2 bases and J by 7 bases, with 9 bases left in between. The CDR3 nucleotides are TGTGCCAGCAGTTACCCCGGCGGGAATTCACCCCTCCACTTT. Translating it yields CASSYPGGNSPLHF.

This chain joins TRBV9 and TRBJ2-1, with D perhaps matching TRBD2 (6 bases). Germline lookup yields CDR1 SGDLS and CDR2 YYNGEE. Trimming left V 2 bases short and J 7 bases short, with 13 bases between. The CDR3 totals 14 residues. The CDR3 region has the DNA TGTGCCAGCAGCGTCGGCGGGATAAAAAATGAGCAGTTCTTC. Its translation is CASSVGGIKNEQFF.

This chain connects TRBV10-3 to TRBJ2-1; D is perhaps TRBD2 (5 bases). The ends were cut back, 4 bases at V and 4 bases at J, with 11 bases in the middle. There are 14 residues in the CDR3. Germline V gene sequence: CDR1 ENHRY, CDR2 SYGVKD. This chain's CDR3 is CAISGQRQYNEQFF. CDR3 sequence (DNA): TGTGCCATCAGTGGGCAGCGGCAATACAATGAGCAGTTCTTC.

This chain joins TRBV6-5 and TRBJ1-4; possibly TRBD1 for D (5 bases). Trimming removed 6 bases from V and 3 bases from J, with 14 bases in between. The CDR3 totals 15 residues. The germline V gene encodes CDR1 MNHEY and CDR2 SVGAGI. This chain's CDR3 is CASRDLGGANEKLFF. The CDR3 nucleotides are TGTGCCAGCAGAGACTTGGGGGGGGCTAATGAAAAACTGTTTTTT.

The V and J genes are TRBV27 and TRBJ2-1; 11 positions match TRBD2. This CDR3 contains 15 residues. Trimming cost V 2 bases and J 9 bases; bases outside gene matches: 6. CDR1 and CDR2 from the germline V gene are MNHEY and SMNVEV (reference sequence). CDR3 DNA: TGTGCCAGCAGTTTAACTAGCGGGAGTCCCCGTGAGCAGTTCTTC. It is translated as CASSLTSGSPREQFF.